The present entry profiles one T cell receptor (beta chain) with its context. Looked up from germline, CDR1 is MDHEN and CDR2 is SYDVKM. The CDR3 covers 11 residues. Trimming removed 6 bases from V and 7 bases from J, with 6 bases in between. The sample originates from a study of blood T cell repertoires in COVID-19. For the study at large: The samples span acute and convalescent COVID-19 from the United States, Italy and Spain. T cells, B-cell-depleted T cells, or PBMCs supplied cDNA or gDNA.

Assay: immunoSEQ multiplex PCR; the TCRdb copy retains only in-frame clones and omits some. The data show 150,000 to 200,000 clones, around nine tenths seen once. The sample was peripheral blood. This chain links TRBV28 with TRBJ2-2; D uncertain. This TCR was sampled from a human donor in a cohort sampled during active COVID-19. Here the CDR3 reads CASRFSGELFF. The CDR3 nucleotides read TGTGCCAGCAGATTCAGCGGGGAGCTGTTTTTT.